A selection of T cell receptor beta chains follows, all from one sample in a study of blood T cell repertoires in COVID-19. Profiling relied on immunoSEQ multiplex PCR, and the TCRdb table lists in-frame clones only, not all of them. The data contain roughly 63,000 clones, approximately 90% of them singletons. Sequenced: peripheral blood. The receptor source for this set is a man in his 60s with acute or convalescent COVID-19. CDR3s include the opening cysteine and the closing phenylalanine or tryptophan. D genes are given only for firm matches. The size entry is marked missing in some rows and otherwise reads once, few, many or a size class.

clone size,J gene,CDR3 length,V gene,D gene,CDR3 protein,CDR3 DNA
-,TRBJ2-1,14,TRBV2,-,CASRGARTIDEQFF,TGTGCCAGCAGAGGGGCCCGGACGATTGACGAGCAGTTCTTC
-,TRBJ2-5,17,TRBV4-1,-,CASSQVAAGVPTETQYF,TGCGCCAGCAGCCAAGTCGCGGCCGGGGTGCCCACAGAGACCCAGTACTTC
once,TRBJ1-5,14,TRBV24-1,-,CATSEGTRVQPQHF,TGTGCCACCAGTGAGGGAACGCGGGTTCAGCCCCAGCATTTT
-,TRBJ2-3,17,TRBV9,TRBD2,CASSVATWRGGTDTQYF,TGTGCCAGCAGCGTAGCTACGTGGCGGGGGGGCACAGATACGCAGTATTTT
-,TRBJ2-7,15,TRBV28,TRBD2,CASSFLAGGVYEQYF,TGTGCCAGCAGTTTCCTAGCGGGAGGGGTCTACGAGCAGTACTTC
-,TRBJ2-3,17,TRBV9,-,CASSDPIGQEGSDTQYF,TGTGCCAGCAGCGATCCCATTGGGCAGGAAGGTTCAGATACGCAGTATTTT
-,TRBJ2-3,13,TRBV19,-,CASGRDYTDTQYF,TGTGCCAGTGGCAGGGATTACACAGATACGCAGTATTTT
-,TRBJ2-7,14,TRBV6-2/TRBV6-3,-,CASSYAGARDEQYF,TGTGCCAGCAGTTATGCTGGGGCCCGGGACGAGCAGTACTTC
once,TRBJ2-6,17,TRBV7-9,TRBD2,CASSKDGGAPGANVLTF,TGTGCCAGCAGCAAAGACGGGGGGGCGCCCGGGGCCAACGTCCTGACTTTC
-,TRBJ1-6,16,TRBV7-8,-,CASSPGTSVVGSPLHF,TGTGCCAGCAGCCCTGGGACTTCGGTGGTTGGCTCACCCCTCCACTTT
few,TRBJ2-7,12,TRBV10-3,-,CAISESVGEQYF,TGTGCCATCAGTGAGTCAGTCGGCGAGCAGTACTTC
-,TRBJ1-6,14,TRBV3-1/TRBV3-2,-,CASSQETAYSPLHF,TGTGCCAGCAGCCAAGAGACTGCCTATTCACCCCTCCACTTT
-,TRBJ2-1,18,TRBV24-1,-,CATSDSKRTESSYNEQFF,TGTGCCACCAGTGATTCTAAACGGACTGAAAGCTCCTACAATGAGCAGTTCTTC
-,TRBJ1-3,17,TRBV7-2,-,CASSLEATDFSGNTIYF,TGTGCCAGCAGCTTAGAGGCGACGGACTTCTCTGGAAACACCATATATTTT
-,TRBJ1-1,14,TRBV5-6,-,CASSLFREQTEAFF,TGTGCCAGCAGCTTGTTCAGGGAACAGACTGAAGCTTTCTTT
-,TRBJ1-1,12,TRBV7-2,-,CASSLAEAEAFF,TGTGCCAGCAGCTTAGCTGAGGCTGAAGCTTTCTTT
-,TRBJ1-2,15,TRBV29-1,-,CSAYATGTQNYGYTF,TGCAGCGCCTACGCAACAGGGACCCAGAACTATGGCTACACCTTC
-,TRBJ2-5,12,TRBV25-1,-,CASTQGPETQYF,TGTGCCAGCACCCAGGGTCCAGAGACCCAGTACTTC
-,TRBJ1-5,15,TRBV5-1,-,CASSLSDSSNQPQHF,TGCGCCAGCAGCTTGTCAGATTCAAGCAATCAGCCCCAGCATTTT